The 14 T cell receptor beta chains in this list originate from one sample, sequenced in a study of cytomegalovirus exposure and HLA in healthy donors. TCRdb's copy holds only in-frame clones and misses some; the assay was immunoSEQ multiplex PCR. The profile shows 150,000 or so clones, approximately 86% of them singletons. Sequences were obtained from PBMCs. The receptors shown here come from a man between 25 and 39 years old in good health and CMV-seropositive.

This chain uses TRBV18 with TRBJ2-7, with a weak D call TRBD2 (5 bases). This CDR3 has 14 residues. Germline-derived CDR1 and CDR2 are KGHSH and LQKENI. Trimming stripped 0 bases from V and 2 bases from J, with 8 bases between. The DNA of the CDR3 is TGTGCCAGCTCACCACCGGGAGAAACCTACGAGCAGTACTTC. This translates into CASSPPGETYEQYF.

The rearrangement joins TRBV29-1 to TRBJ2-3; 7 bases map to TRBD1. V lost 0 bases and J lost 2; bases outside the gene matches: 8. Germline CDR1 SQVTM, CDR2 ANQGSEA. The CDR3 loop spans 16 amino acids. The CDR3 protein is CSVEDRGNDYTDTQYF. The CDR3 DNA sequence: TGCAGCGTTGAAGACAGGGGGAACGATTACACAGATACGCAGTATTTT.

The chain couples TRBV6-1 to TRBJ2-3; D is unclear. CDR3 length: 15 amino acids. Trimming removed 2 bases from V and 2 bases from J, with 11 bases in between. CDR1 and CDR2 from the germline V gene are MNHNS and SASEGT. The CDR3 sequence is CASSEYERPTDTQYF. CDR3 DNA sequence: TGTGCCAGCAGTGAATATGAGCGACCCACAGATACGCAGTATTTT.

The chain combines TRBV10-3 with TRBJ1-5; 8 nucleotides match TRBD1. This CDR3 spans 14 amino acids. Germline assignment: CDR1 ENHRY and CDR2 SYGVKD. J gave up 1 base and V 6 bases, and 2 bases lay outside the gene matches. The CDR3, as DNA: TGTGCCATCAGGACAGGGGAGAGCAATCAGCCCCAGCATTTT. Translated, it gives CAIRTGESNQPQHF.

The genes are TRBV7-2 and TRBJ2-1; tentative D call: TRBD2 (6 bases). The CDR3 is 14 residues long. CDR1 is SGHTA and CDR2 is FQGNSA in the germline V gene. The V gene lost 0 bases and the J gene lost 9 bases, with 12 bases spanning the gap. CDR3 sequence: CASSLALGGGEQFF. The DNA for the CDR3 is TGTGCCAGCAGCTTAGCGCTCGGGGGAGGTGAGCAGTTCTTC.

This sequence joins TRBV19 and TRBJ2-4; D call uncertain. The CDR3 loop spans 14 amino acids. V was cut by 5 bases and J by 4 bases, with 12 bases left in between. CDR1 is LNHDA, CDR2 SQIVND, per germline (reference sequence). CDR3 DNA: TGTGCCAGTAGTGTCCGGTACCCAAAAAACATTCAGTACTTC. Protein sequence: CASSVRYPKNIQYF.

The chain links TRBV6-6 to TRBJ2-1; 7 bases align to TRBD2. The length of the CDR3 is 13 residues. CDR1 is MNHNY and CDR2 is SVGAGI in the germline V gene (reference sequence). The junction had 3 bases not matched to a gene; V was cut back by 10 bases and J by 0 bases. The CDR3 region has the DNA TGTGCCACCGGGGGGAGCTCCTACAATGAGCAGTTCTTC. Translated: CATGGSSYNEQFF.

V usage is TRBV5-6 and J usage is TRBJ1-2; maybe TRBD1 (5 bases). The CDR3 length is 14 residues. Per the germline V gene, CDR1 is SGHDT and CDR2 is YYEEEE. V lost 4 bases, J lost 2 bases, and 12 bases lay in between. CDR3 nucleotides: TGTGCCAGCAGCCCCATGACAGAGAACTATGGCTACACCTTC. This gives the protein CASSPMTENYGYTF.

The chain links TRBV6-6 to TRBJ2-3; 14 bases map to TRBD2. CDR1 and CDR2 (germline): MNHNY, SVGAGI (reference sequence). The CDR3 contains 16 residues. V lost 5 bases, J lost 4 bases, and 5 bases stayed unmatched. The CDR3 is CASSTGTSGGADTQYF. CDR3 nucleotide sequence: TGTGCCAGCAGTACCGGGACTAGCGGGGGAGCAGATACGCAGTATTTT.

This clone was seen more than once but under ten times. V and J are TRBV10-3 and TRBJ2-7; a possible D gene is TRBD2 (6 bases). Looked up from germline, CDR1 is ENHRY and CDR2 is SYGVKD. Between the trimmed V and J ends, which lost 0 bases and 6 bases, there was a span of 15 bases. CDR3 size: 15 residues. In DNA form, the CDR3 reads TGTGCCATCAGTGAGTCTGGAGCAAGGGGAGGCGAGCAGTACTTC. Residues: CAISESGARGGEQYF.

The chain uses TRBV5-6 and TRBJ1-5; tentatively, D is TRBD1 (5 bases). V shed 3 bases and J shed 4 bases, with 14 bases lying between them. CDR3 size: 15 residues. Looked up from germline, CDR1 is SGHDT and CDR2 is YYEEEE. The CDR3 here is CASSSSWGENQPQHF. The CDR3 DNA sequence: TGTGCCAGCAGCTCGAGCTGGGGGGAGAATCAGCCCCAGCATTTT.

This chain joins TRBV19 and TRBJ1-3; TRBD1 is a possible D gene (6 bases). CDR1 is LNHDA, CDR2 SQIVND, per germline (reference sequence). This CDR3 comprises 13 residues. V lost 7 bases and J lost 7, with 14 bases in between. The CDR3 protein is CASTLVGGNTIYF. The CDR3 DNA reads TGTGCCAGTACCCTGGTTGGGGGCAACACCATATATTTT.

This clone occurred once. DNA for the CDR3: TGTGCCAGCAGCGGGAGGGTTACAGATACCGGGGAGCTGTTTTTT. This encodes CASSGRVTDTGELFF. The chain couples TRBV5-5 to TRBJ2-2, with TRBD2 matching 7 bases. This CDR3 comprises 15 residues. The trim removed 4 bases at V and 5 bases at J, leaving 8 bases unmatched. Germline CDR1 and CDR2: SGHKS and YYEKEE (reference sequence).

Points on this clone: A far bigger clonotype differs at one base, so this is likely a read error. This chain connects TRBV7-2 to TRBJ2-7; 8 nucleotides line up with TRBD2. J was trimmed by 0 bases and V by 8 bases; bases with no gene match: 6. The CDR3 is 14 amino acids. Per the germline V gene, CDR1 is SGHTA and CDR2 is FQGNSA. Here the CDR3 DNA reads TGTGCCAGCGTGGGGCGGGGGGCCTCCTACGAGCAGTACTTC. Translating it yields CASVGRGASYEQYF. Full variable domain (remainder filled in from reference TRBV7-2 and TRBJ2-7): GAGVSQSPSNKVTEKGKDVELRCDPISGHTALYWYRQSLGQGLEFLIYFQGNSAPDKSGLPSDRFSAERTGGSVSTLTIQRTQQEDSAVYLCASVGRGASYEQYFGPGTRLTVT.